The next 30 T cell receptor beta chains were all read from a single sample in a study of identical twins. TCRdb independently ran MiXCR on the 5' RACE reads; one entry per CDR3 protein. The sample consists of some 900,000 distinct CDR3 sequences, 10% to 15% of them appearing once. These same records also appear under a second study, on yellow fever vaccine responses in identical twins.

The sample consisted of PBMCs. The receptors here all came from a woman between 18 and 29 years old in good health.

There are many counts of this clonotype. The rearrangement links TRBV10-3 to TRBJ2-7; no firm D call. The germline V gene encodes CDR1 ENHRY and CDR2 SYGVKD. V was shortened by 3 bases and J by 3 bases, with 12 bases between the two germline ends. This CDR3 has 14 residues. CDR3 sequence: CAISDTVRYYEQYF. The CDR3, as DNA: TGTGCCATCAGTGATACGGTACGATACTACGAGCAGTACTTC.

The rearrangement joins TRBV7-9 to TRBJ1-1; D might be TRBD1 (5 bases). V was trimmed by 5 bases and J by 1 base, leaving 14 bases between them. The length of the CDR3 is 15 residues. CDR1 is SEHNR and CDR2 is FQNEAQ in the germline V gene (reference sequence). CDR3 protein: CASSPAGTGNTEAFF. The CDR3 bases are TGTGCCAGCAGCCCTGCCGGGACGGGGAACACTGAAGCTTTCTTT.

The CDR3 coding sequence is TGTGCCAGCAGCAGGGGGCACAATGAGCAGTTCTTC. Protein: CASSRGHNEQFF. This sequence joins TRBV6-2 or TRBV6-3 and TRBJ2-1; 8 nucleotides align to TRBD1. After removal of 6 bases from V and 5 bases from J, the junction contained 0 bases not matched to a gene. From germline, CDR1 is MNHEY and CDR2 SVGEGT. The CDR3 length is 12 residues.

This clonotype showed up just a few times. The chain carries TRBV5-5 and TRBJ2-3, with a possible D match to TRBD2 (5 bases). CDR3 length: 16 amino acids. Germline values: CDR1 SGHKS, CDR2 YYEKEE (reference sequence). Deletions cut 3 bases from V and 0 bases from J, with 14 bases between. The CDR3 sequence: CASSYLESGSTDTQYF. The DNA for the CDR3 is TGTGCCAGCAGCTACTTGGAGAGCGGAAGCACAGATACGCAGTATTTT. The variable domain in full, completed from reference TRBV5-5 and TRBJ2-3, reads DAGVTQSPTHLIKTRGQQVTLRCSPISGHKSVSWYQQVLGQGPQFIFQYYEKEERGRGNFPDRFSARQFPNYSSELNVNALLLGDSALYLCASSYLESGSTDTQYFGPGTRLTVL.

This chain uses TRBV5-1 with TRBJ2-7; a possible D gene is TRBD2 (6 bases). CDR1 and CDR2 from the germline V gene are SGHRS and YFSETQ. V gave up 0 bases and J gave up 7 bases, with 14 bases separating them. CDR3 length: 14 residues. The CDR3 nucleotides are TGCGCCAGCAGCTTGGAGGGAGGCCCTTGGGAGCAGTACTTC. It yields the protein CASSLEGGPWEQYF.

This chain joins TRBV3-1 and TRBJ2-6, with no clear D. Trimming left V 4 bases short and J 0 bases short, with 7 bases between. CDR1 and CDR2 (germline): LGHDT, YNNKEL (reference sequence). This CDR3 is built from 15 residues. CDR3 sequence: CASSPVFSGANVLTF. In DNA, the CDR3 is TGTGCCAGCAGCCCCGTTTTCTCTGGGGCCAACGTCCTGACTTTC.

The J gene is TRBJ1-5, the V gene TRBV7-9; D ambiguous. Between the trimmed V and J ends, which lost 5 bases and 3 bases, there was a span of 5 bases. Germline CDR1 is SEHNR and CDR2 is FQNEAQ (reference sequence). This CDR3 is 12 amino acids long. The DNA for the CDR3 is TGTGCCAGCAGCCCTCTCAATCAGCCCCAGCATTTT. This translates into CASSPLNQPQHF.

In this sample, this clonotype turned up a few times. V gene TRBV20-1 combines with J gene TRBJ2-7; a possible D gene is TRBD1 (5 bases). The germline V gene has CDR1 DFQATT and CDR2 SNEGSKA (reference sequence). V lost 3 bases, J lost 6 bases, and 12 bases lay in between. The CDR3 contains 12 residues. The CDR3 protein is CSASHDSFEQYF. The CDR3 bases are TGCAGTGCTAGCCACGACAGCTTCGAGCAGTACTTC.

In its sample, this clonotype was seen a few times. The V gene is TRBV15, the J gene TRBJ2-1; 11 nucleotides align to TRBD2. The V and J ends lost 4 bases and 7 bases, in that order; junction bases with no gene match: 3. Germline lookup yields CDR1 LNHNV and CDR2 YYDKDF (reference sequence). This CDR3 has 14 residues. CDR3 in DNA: TGTGCCACCAGCACACTAGCGGGAGCGAATGAGCAGTTCTTC. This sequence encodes CATSTLAGANEQFF.

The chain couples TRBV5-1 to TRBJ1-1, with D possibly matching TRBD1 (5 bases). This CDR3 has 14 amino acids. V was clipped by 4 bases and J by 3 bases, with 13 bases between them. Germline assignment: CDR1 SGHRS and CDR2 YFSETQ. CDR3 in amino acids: CASSQLGGDTEAFF. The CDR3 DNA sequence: TGCGCCAGCAGCCAGCTTGGAGGGGACACTGAAGCTTTCTTT. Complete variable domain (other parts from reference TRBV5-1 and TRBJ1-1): KAGVTQTPRYLIKTRGQQVTLSCSPISGHRSVSWYQQTPGQGLQFLFEYFSETQRNKGNFPGRFSGRQFSNSRSEMNVSTLELGDSALYLCASSQLGGDTEAFFGQGTRLTVV.

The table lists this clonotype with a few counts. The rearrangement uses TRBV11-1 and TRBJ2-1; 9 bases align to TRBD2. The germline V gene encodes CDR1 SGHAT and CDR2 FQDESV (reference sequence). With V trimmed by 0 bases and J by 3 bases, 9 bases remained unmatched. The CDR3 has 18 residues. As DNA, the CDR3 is TGTGCCAGCAGCTTAGCGCACGGTAGCGGGAGTGTCTACAATGAGCAGTTCTTC. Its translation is CASSLAHGSGSVYNEQFF.

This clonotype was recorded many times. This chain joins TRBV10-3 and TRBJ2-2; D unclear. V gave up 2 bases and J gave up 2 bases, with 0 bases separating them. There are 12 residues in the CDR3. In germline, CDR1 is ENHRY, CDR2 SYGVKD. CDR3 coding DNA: TGTGCCATCAGTGAGAACACCGGGGAGCTGTTTTTT. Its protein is CAISENTGELFF.

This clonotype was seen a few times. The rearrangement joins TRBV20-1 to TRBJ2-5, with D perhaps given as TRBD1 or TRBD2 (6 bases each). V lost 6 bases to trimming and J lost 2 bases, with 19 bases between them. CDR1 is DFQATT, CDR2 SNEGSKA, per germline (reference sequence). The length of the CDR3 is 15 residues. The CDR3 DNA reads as TGCAGTGCGACCGCCCTTGCGGGACAACAAGAGACCCAGTACTTC. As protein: CSATALAGQQETQYF.

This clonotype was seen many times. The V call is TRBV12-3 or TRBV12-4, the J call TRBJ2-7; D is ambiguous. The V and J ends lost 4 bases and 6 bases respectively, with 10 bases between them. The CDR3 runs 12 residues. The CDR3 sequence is CASSWVGTEQYF. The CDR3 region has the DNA TGTGCCAGCAGTTGGGTTGGAACCGAGCAGTACTTC.

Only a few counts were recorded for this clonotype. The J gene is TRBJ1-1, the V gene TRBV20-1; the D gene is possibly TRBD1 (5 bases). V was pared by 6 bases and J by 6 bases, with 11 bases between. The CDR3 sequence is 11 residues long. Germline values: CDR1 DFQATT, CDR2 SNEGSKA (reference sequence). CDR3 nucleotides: TGCAGTGCCCCCCCGGGGGCTGAAGCTTTCTTT. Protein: CSAPPGAEAFF.

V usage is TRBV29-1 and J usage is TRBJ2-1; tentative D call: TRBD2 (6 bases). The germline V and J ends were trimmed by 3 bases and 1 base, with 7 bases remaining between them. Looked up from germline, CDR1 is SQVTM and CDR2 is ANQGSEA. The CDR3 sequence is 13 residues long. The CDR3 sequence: CSVEGTSYNEQFF. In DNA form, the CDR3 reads TGCAGCGTTGAGGGGACTTCCTACAATGAGCAGTTCTTC.

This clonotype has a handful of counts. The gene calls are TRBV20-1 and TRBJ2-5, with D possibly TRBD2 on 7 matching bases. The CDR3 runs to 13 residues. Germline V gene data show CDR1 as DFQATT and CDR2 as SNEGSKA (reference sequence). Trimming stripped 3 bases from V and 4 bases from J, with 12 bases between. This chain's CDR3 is CSASGGPGETQYF. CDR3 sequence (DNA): TGCAGTGCTAGCGGGGGGCCAGGAGAGACCCAGTACTTC.

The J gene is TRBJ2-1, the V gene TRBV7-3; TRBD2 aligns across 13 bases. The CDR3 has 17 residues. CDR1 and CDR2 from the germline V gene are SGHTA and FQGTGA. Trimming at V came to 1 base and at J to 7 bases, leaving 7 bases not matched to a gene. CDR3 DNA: TGTGCCAGCAGCTTAAGGGCGGGACTAGCGGGAAGTAATGAGCAGTTCTTC. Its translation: CASSLRAGLAGSNEQFF.

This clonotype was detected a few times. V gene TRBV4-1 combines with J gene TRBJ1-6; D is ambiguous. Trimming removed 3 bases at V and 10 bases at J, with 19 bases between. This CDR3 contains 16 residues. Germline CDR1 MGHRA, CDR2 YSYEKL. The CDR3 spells CASSHRTGSRGSPLHF. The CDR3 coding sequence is TGCGCCAGCAGCCACCGAACGGGCTCACGAGGGTCACCCCTCCACTTT.

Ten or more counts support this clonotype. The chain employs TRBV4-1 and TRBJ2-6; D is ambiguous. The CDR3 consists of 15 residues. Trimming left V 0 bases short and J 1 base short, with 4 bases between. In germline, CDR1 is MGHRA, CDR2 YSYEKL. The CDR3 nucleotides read TGCGCCAGCAGCCAAGAGGGGTCTGGGGCCAACGTCCTGACTTTC. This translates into CASSQEGSGANVLTF.

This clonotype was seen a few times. The CDR3 DNA follows: TGTGCCAGCAGCCAAGATCTAGGGTCTTTTTGGGAGCAGTACGTC. Encoded protein: CASSQDLGSFWEQYV. The gene calls are TRBV4-2 and TRBJ2-7; no reliable D call. Trimming removed 0 bases from V and 7 bases from J, with 16 bases in between. CDR1 and CDR2 from the germline V gene are LGHNA and YNFKEQ. The CDR3 contains 15 residues.

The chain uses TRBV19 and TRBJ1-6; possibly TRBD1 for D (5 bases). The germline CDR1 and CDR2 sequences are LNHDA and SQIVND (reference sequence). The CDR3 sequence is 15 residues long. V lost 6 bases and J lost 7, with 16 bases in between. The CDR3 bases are TGTGCCAGTAGCACCCGACAGCCAGCGAATTCACCCCTCCACTTT. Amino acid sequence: CASSTRQPANSPLHF.

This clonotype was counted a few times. The CDR3 nucleotides are TGCGCCAGCAGCCCCTATCTTAAAGAGGGTTCAGATACGCAGTATTTT. Residues: CASSPYLKEGSDTQYF. The rearrangement links TRBV4-1 to TRBJ2-3, with D possibly matching TRBD2 (5 bases). Germline V gene sequence: CDR1 MGHRA, CDR2 YSYEKL. With 4 bases removed from V and 4 bases from J, the gap between germline ends came to 18 bases. The CDR3 consists of 16 residues.

The CDR3 here is CASSQGGDPLRYEQYV. The CDR3 DNA reads as TGCGCCAGCAGCCAAGGAGGGGACCCCCTAAGGTACGAGCAGTACGTC. This sequence joins TRBV4-1 and TRBJ2-7, with D possibly being TRBD1 or TRBD2 (5 bases each). V lost 1 base and J lost 4, with 17 bases in between. The CDR3 has 16 amino acids. CDR1 is MGHRA, CDR2 YSYEKL, per germline.

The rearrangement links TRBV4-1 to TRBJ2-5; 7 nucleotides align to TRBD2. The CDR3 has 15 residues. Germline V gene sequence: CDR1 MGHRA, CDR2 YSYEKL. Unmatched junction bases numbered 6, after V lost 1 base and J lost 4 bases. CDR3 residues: CASSQGGGSAETQYF. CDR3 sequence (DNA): TGCGCCAGCAGCCAAGGGGGCGGGAGTGCAGAGACCCAGTACTTC.

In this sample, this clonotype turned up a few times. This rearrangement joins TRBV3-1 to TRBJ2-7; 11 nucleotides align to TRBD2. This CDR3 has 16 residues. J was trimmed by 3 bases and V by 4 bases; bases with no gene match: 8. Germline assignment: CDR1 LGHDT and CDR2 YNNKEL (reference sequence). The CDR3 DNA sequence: TGTGCCAGCAGCCGCCCTATGACTAGCGGGGTCTACGAGCAGTACTTC. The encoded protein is CASSRPMTSGVYEQYF.

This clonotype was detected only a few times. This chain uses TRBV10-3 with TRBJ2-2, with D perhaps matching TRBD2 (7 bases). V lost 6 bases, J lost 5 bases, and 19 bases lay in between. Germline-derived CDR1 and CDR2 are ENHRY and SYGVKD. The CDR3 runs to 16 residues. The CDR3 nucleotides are TGTGCCATCAGGGGGGGGGCAGGGGATTCGACCGGGGAGCTGTTTTTT. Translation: CAIRGGAGDSTGELFF.

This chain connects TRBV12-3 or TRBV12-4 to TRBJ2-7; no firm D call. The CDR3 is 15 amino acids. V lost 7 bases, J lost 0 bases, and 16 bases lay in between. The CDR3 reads CASTLNDLLSYEQYF. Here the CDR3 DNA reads TGTGCCAGCACCCTGAATGATCTCCTCTCCTACGAGCAGTACTTC.

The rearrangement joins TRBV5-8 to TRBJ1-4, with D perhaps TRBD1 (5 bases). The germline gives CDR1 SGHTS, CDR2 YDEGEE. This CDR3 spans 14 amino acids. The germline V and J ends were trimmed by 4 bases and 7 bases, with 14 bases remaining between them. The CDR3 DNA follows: TGTGCCAGCAGCGGCGCGATGGGGGGTGAAAAACTGTTTTTT. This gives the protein CASSGAMGGEKLFF.

CDR3 region: CASSEGDYYTGELFF. CDR3 DNA: TGTGCCAGCAGTGAAGGGGACTACTACACCGGGGAGCTGTTTTTT. The chain recombines TRBV2 with TRBJ2-2; TRBD2 matches at 7 bases. This CDR3 has 15 residues. Trimming cost V 1 base and J 3 bases; bases outside gene matches: 2. Germline V CDR1 and CDR2: SNHLY, FYNNEI.